These T cell receptor beta chains were read from a single sample in a study of CD8 T cells in Susac syndrome. TCRdb used MiXCR to reprocess the immunoSEQ multiplex PCR reads, holding one entry per CDR3 protein. This sample yields 120,000 or so distinct CDR3 sequences, of which roughly 93% are seen a single time; approximately 0.097% belongs to the top ten. The sample consisted of CD4+ T cells from PBMCs. Source of these receptors: a human donor with multiple sclerosis. Both conserved end residues are part of each CDR3. Each record gives: J gene, clone size, V gene, D gene, CDR3 DNA, CDR3 protein. The D gene is left open where the match is weak. Clone size is shown for a subset of rows, as once, few, many or a class of expanded clone.

TRBJ2-2	once	TRBV7-3	.	TGTGCCAGCAGCCTCCCAGTCGGGGAGCTGTTTTTT	CASSLPVGELFF
TRBJ2-7	once	TRBV20-1	.	TGCAGTGCTAGAGATTTGACAGACGAGCAGTACTTC	CSARDLTDEQYF
TRBJ2-5	once	TRBV27	TRBD2	TGTGCCAGCAGTTTAGTGGTTAGCGGGGGCCGAGAGACCCAGTACTTC	CASSLVVSGGRETQYF
TRBJ2-1	.	TRBV20-1	TRBD2	TGCAGTGCTATTCCTGGACTAGCGGGGACATACAATGAGCAGTTCTTC	CSAIPGLAGTYNEQFF
TRBJ2-7	.	TRBV19	.	TGTGCCAGTAGTACGTCAGGGGTCGAGCAGTACTTC	CASSTSGVEQYF
TRBJ2-1	.	TRBV7-3	.	TGTGCCAGCAGCATAAGGGGGGATTCCTACAATGAGCAGTTCTTC	CASSIRGDSYNEQFF
TRBJ1-3	.	TRBV6-5	.	TGTGCCAGCAGTTACCGGCAGGGAAGCTCTGGAAACACCATATATTTT	CASSYRQGSSGNTIYF
TRBJ2-3	.	TRBV5-1	.	TGCGCCAGCAGCACCCTCAGGCAGGGGGGTCCCCCAGATACGCAGTATTTT	CASSTLRQGGPPDTQYF
TRBJ2-1	once	TRBV5-1	TRBD2	TGCGCCAGCGCTGGGGGGGGGTCCTACAATGAGCAGTTCTTC	CASAGGGSYNEQFF
TRBJ1-2	.	TRBV7-2	.	TGTGCCGGCAGCTTAAACGGGGGCAAAGCTAACTATGGCTACACCTTC	CAGSLNGGKANYGYTF
TRBJ2-1	.	TRBV5-1	.	TGCGCCAGCAGCTTGACCAGCGGCGGCTACAATGAGCAGTTCTTC	CASSLTSGGYNEQFF
TRBJ1-4	.	TRBV5-6	.	TGTGCCAGCAGCTTGAGACACCTTGCAACTAATGAAAAACTGTTTTTT	CASSLRHLATNEKLFF
TRBJ1-2	.	TRBV12-3/TRBV12-4	.	TGTGCCAGCAGTTTAGAGGGGGTACCCTATGGCTACACCTTC	CASSLEGVPYGYTF
TRBJ2-5	.	TRBV5-1	.	TGCGCCAGCAGCTTGGCTTCTCCTAGCGCGGAGACCCAGTACTTC	CASSLASPSAETQYF
TRBJ2-1	.	TRBV6-1	TRBD1	TGTGCCAGCCGAGGGACAGCTATCAATGAGCAGTTCTTC	CASRGTAINEQFF
TRBJ1-2	.	TRBV20-1	.	TGCAGTGCTAGGAGTTTCGGGTATGGCTACACCTTC	CSARSFGYGYTF
TRBJ2-7	.	TRBV20-1	TRBD1	TGCAGTGCTAGTCCCGTCGGGACAGAGACCTACGAGCAGTACTTC	CSASPVGTETYEQYF
TRBJ2-2	.	TRBV6-2/TRBV6-3	TRBD2	TGTGCCAGCAGTCGAGGACTAGCGGGGGAAGCCGGGGAGCTGTTTTTT	CASSRGLAGEAGELFF
TRBJ1-6	.	TRBV23-1	.	TGCGCCAGCACCCATGGCGGCCATTCACCCCTCCACTTT	CASTHGGHSPLHF
TRBJ2-5	.	TRBV5-1	.	TGCGCCAGCCACCACCCCACAGGATCCCAAGAGACCCAGTACTTC	CASHHPTGSQETQYF
TRBJ1-5	.	TRBV12-3/TRBV12-4	TRBD1	TGTGCCAGCAGTCAAACAGGGGCGAGGAGCAATCAGCCCCAGCATTTT	CASSQTGARSNQPQHF
TRBJ1-1	.	TRBV6-5	.	TGTGCCAGCAGAAAACAGGGATCGGGTTGGACTGAAGCTTTCTTT	CASRKQGSGWTEAFF
TRBJ1-1	.	TRBV5-4	.	TGTGCCAGCAGCTTACCTCGGCCAGGTAGAACTGAAGCTTTCTTT	CASSLPRPGRTEAFF
TRBJ1-1	.	TRBV30	.	TGTGCCTGGAGCCTGGGGGTAGGCAGGGTATCTTTCTTT	CAWSLGVGRVSFF
TRBJ2-7	few	TRBV6-1	TRBD1	TGTGCCAGCAGTGGGACAGGGATCAACTACGAGCAGTACTTC	CASSGTGINYEQYF
TRBJ1-5	.	TRBV3-1	.	TGTGCCAGCAGCCAAGATAGGACCGCCGGCCAGCCCCAGCATTTT	CASSQDRTAGQPQHF
TRBJ2-3	once	TRBV2	TRBD1	TGTGCCAGCAGTGATCTTTACAGGGGAGATACGCAGTATTTT	CASSDLYRGDTQYF
TRBJ2-7	.	TRBV29-1	.	TGCAGCGTCCTCGGTTGGCAGGGATCATCCTACGAGCAGTACTTC	CSVLGWQGSSYEQYF
TRBJ1-2	.	TRBV3-1	.	TGTGCCAGCAGCCAAGTGTACCGGGGCTACACCTTC	CASSQVYRGYTF
TRBJ2-3	.	TRBV12-3/TRBV12-4	.	TGTGCCAGCAGACGAGGAGGGCCAGATACGCAGTATTTT	CASRRGGPDTQYF
TRBJ2-7	.	TRBV2	.	TGTGCCAGCAGTGGGACCTTTCTCTCCTACGAGCAGTACTTC	CASSGTFLSYEQYF
TRBJ1-2	.	TRBV9	TRBD1	TGTGCCAGCAGCGGATTACGGGACAGAAAATATGGCTACACCTTC	CASSGLRDRKYGYTF
TRBJ1-2	.	TRBV7-3	TRBD1	TGTGCCAGCAGCGCCCAGGGGGGGATTGGCTATGGCTACACCTTC	CASSAQGGIGYGYTF
TRBJ2-1	.	TRBV19	.	TGTGCCAGTAGTCCCCCGGACTTCGGGGGACTCCATGTTTCCGATGAGCAGTTCTTC	CASSPPDFGGLHVSDEQFF
TRBJ2-4	.	TRBV6-2/TRBV6-3	.	TGTGCCAGCCGCAGGGATAACAAAAACATTCAGTACTTC	CASRRDNKNIQYF
TRBJ1-5	.	TRBV7-2	.	TGTGCCAGCAGCCCGGGGGGCAGGCTTGGCAATCAGCCCCAGCATTTT	CASSPGGRLGNQPQHF
TRBJ1-2	.	TRBV13	TRBD1	TGTGCCAGCAGCTTACTCCGAGCAGGGGGCGAGGTTGGCTACACCTTC	CASSLLRAGGEVGYTF
TRBJ1-3	.	TRBV4-1	.	TGCGCCAGCAGCCAAGACCGGGAATCTGGAAACACCATATATTTT	CASSQDRESGNTIYF
TRBJ2-7	.	TRBV27	.	TGTGCCAGCAGTCCTCTCGACAGAAGCTCCTACGAGCAGTACTTC	CASSPLDRSSYEQYF
TRBJ1-1	.	TRBV28	.	TGTGCCAGCAGTCCCGCGACCATGAACACTGAAGCTTTCTTT	CASSPATMNTEAFF
TRBJ2-6	.	TRBV3-1	.	TGTGCCAGCAGCCAACCGTGGGGCCCTGGGGCCAACGTCCTGACTTTC	CASSQPWGPGANVLTF
TRBJ1-1	.	TRBV5-1	.	TGCGCCAGCAGCTTGGGGCCAGCTGAAGCTTTCTTT	CASSLGPAEAFF
TRBJ2-7	once	TRBV7-2	.	TGTGCCAGCAGCTCAAGTAGCTCCTACGAGCAGTACTTC	CASSSSSSYEQYF
TRBJ2-2	.	TRBV30	TRBD1	TGTGCCTGGAGCCAAAGACAGGGGTTTGATCCCGGGGAGCTGTTTTTT	CAWSQRQGFDPGELFF
TRBJ2-5	.	TRBV7-9	TRBD2	TGTGCCAGCAGCCGCCGGGGGGGCCGGGGGGCGGAAGAGACCCAGTACTTC	CASSRRGGRGAEETQYF